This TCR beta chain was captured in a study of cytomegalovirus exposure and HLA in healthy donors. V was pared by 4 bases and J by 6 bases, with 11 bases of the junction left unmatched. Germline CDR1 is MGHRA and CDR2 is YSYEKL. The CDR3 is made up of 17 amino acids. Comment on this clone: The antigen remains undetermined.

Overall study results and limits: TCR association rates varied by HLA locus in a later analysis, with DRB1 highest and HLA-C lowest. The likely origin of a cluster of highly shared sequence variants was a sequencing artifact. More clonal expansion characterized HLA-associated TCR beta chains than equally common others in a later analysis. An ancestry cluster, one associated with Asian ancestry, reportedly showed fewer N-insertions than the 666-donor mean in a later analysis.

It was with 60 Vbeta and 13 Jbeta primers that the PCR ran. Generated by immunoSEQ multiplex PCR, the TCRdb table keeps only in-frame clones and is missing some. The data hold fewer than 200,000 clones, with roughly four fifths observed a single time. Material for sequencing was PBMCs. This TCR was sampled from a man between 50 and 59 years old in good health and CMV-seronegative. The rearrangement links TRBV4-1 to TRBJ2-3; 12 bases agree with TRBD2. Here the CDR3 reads CASSLTLAGGPADTQYF. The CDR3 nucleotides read TGCGCCAGCAGCCTAACCCTAGCGGGAGGGCCGGCTGATACGCAGTATTTT.